The 27 T cell receptor beta chains given below trace back to one sample, sequenced in a study of human T cells and chemical hapten exposure. TCRdb redid the calling of the RACE reads with MiXCR, one entry per CDR3 protein. This sample has 70,000 to 75,000 distinct CDR3 sequences; more than 30% occur once, and the top ten carry around 8.9%. Time point of the sample: patch test 1, 2 weeks after DPC sensitization. Treatment indicated: therapeutic diphenylcyclopropenone sensitization with weekly scalp DPC. The sequenced sample was whole blood, obtained in connection with sensitization to the hapten diphenylcyclopropenone (DPC). The origin of the receptors is a man aged 40-55 years with alopecia areata. Some clones in this sample may be carry-over from other donors' samples.

V and J are TRBV6-5 and TRBJ1-2, with D possibly TRBD1 on 6 matching bases. The germline gives CDR1 MNHEY, CDR2 SVGAGI. Trimming removed 8 bases from V and 3 bases from J, with 19 bases in between. The CDR3 consists of 15 residues. Written as DNA, the CDR3 is TGTGCCAGCGGTGGCAGGGGCAGTGGGGACTATGGCTACACCTTC. This codes for CASGGRGSGDYGYTF.

This clonotype appeared a few times. The rearrangement joins TRBV18 to TRBJ1-2; D remains unclear. The germline V and J ends were trimmed by 0 bases and 1 base, with 9 bases remaining between them. Germline V lookup: CDR1 KGHSH, CDR2 LQKENI. The CDR3 is made up of 15 amino acids. The CDR3 sequence: CASSPPGRVNYGYTF. The CDR3 DNA is TGTGCCAGCTCACCACCGGGTAGGGTTAACTATGGCTACACCTTC.

The gene calls are TRBV12-3 or TRBV12-4 and TRBJ2-6; D gene uncertain. The CDR3 spans 15 residues. V was trimmed by 3 bases and J by 0 bases, leaving 6 bases between them. CDR3 in amino acids: CASSFHLSGANVLTF. The CDR3 coding sequence is TGTGCCAGCAGTTTCCACCTCTCTGGGGCCAACGTCCTGACTTTC.

The V gene is TRBV18, the J gene TRBJ2-2; 7 nucleotides agree with TRBD2. Germline CDR1 reads KGHSH; CDR2 reads LQKENI. V lost 2 bases to trimming and J lost 4 bases; unmatched junction nucleotides: 1. This CDR3 is 14 amino acids long. The CDR3 region is CASSPSSGTGELFF. The DNA for the CDR3 is TGTGCCAGCTCACCATCTAGCGGCACCGGGGAGCTGTTTTTT.

This rearrangement joins TRBV6-2 or TRBV6-3 to TRBJ2-7; 11 nucleotides match TRBD2. Germline V lookup: CDR1 MNHEY, CDR2 SVGEGT. This CDR3 has 17 amino acids. Germline trimming cut 2 bases from V and 2 bases from J; bases unmatched to any gene: 8. CDR3 loop: CASSYTASLAGAYEQYF. CDR3 DNA sequence: TGTGCCAGCAGTTACACAGCCTCACTAGCGGGAGCCTACGAGCAGTACTTC.

This clonotype was detected many times. The chain employs TRBV30 and TRBJ2-7, with 11 bases fitting TRBD2. In germline, CDR1 is GTSNPN, CDR2 SVGIG (reference sequence). CDR3 length equals 14 residues. The V and J ends lost 5 bases and 6 bases, in that order; junction bases with no gene match: 9. The CDR3 coding sequence is TGTGCCTGGTCTTATACTAGCGGGAGTGGCGAGCAGTACTTC. The encoded protein is CAWSYTSGSGEQYF.

This clonotype was counted a single time. The V and J genes are TRBV21-1 and TRBJ1-5; the table calls TRBD1, which could not be checked here. TRBV21-1 constitutes a pseudogene. This CDR3 contains 18 residues. As DNA, the CDR3 is TGTGCCAGCAGCAAAAGGGGGGGAGGACATCATAGCAATCAGCCCCAGCATTTT. It is translated as CASSKRGGGHHSNQPQHF.

The chain has TRBV7-2 and TRBJ1-4, with D tentatively TRBD1 (6 bases). Germline V gene lookup returns CDR1 SGHTA and CDR2 FQGNSA. Trimming took 5 bases from V and 2 from J, leaving 12 bases between them. CDR3 length equals 15 residues. CDR3 in amino acids: CASSPGTLTNEKLFF. CDR3 nucleotide sequence: TGTGCCAGCAGCCCGGGGACACTGACTAATGAAAAACTGTTTTTT.

This clonotype was counted a single time. This rearrangement joins TRBV5-1 to TRBJ2-7; 8 positions agree with TRBD1. The CDR3 has 14 amino acids. Germline V gives CDR1 SGHRS, CDR2 YFSETQ. V dropped 0 bases and J dropped 2; count of bases not matched to a gene: 1. This chain's CDR3 is CASSLVQGAYEQYF. Here the CDR3 DNA reads TGCGCCAGCAGCTTGGTACAGGGGGCCTACGAGCAGTACTTC.

V usage is TRBV28 and J usage is TRBJ1-1, with a tentative D call TRBD1 (6 bases). V dropped 6 bases and J dropped 0 bases, with 11 bases sitting between them. Germline CDR1 reads MDHEN; CDR2 reads SYDVKM. CDR3 length equals 14 residues. Here the CDR3 DNA reads TGTGCCAGCAGCTGGCAGGGGTTGAACACTGAAGCTTTCTTT. It specifies CASSWQGLNTEAFF.

The J gene is TRBJ2-1, the V gene TRBV20-1, with 8 bases matching TRBD2. The germline V gene encodes CDR1 DFQATT and CDR2 SNEGSKA (reference sequence). CDR3 length: 14 residues. The V and J ends lost 6 bases and 0 bases, in that order; junction bases with no gene match: 4. This CDR3 is CSAPTSDSYNEQFF. CDR3 bases: TGCAGTGCGCCGACTAGCGACTCCTACAATGAGCAGTTCTTC.

The rearrangement uses TRBV2 and TRBJ1-5; no clear D gene. Trimming removed 11 bases at V and 0 bases at J, with 14 bases between. The germline V gene has CDR1 SNHLY and CDR2 FYNNEI. CDR3 length: 14 residues. CDR3 region: CASHSGYSNQPQHF. In DNA, the CDR3 is TGTGCCTCGCATAGTGGCTATAGCAATCAGCCCCAGCATTTT.

V gene TRBV10-3 combines with J gene TRBJ2-5; 11 bases fit TRBD1. CDR1 is ENHRY and CDR2 is SYGVKD in the germline V gene. The V gene end was trimmed by 6 bases and the J gene end by 5 bases; junction bases not matched to a gene: 5. The CDR3 covers 14 residues. CDR3 in DNA: TGTGCCATCAGCGGACAGGGGGCTTTTGAGACCCAGTACTTC. Its translation: CAISGQGAFETQYF.

A few counts support this clonotype. The DNA of the CDR3 is TGTGCCAGCAGCTTAGAATCCCAAGATACGCAGTATTTT. Protein: CASSLESQDTQYF. The chain joins TRBV7-9 to TRBJ2-3, with no clear D. Deletions cut 1 base from V and 5 bases from J, with 7 bases between. Germline V CDR1 and CDR2: SEHNR, FQNEAQ (reference sequence). The CDR3 runs to 13 residues.

Here the CDR3 DNA reads TGCGCCAGCAGCCATCAGCCCCAGCCGTCATACGAGCAGTACTTC. Its translation: CASSHQPQPSYEQYF. V is TRBV4-1 and J is TRBJ2-7; D is unresolved. The CDR3 runs 15 residues. The germline gives CDR1 MGHRA, CDR2 YSYEKL. Trimming stripped 3 bases from V and 4 bases from J, with 16 bases between.

This clonotype was recorded a few times. V and J are TRBV12-5 and TRBJ2-2; a weak D match, TRBD1 (6 bases). The CDR3 covers 11 residues. The germline V and J ends were trimmed by 7 bases and 8 bases, with 8 bases remaining between them. Germline V CDR1 and CDR2: LGHNT, FRNRAP. CDR3 loop: CASAGTGELFF. The CDR3 DNA follows: TGTGCTAGTGCCGGGACAGGGGAGCTGTTTTTT.

This sequence joins TRBV20-1 and TRBJ1-5, with 7 bases aligning to TRBD1. With 5 bases clipped from V and 5 bases from J, the junction kept 6 bases outside the gene matches. There are 13 residues in the CDR3. Per germline, CDR1 DFQATT and CDR2 SNEGSKA (reference sequence). CDR3 region: CSAPRQGDQPQHF. The DNA of the CDR3 is TGCAGTGCTCCCAGACAGGGCGATCAGCCCCAGCATTTT.

The chain employs TRBV2 and TRBJ2-5; D tentatively reads TRBD1 or TRBD2 (6 bases each). Trimming stripped 1 base from V and 4 bases from J, with 19 bases between. The CDR3 is made up of 17 amino acids. The germline V gene has CDR1 SNHLY and CDR2 FYNNEI. The CDR3: CASSEGLPGASGETQYF. Here the CDR3 DNA reads TGTGCCAGCAGTGAAGGGTTGCCGGGGGCGAGCGGAGAGACCCAGTACTTC.

This sequence joins TRBV27 and TRBJ2-5, with TRBD1 identical over 11 bases. Germline lookup yields CDR1 MNHEY and CDR2 SMNVEV (reference sequence). The length of the CDR3 is 13 residues. The V segment lost 5 bases and the J segment 7 bases; nucleotides outside the gene matches: 3. The CDR3 nucleotides read TGTGCCAGCAGTCCAGGGACAGGGGGGACCCAGTACTTC. Amino acid sequence: CASSPGTGGTQYF.

The CDR3 DNA is TGTGCCAGCAGCTTGGTTCCAGAACAGCCCCAGCATTTT. Residues: CASSLVPEQPQHF. V and J are TRBV5-4 and TRBJ1-5; D ambiguous. Germline CDR1 SGHNT, CDR2 YYREEE (reference sequence). This CDR3 contains 13 residues. Trimming took off 0 bases at V and 7 bases at J, with 8 bases between the two ends.

The chain combines TRBV5-6 with TRBJ1-2; D remains unclear. The length of the CDR3 is 12 residues. The germline gives CDR1 SGHDT, CDR2 YYEEEE. The germline V and J ends were trimmed by 7 bases and 7 bases, with 14 bases remaining between them. The CDR3 nucleotides are TGTGCCAGCCGTAGAGGAAGTCTTGGCTACACCTTC. It translates to CASRRGSLGYTF.

This clonotype was counted between two and nine times. This chain links TRBV3-1 with TRBJ2-3; D may be TRBD1 or TRBD2 (5 bases each). Germline V gene data show CDR1 as LGHDT and CDR2 as YNNKEL (reference sequence). Trimming left V 1 base short and J 3 bases short, with 14 bases between. The CDR3 runs 16 residues. The CDR3 loop is CASSQVAGRKTDTQYF. CDR3 nucleotides: TGTGCCAGCAGCCAAGTGGCAGGGAGAAAAACAGATACGCAGTATTTT.

The V call is TRBV25-1, the J call TRBJ1-1; 7 bases line up with TRBD1. Germline V CDR1 and CDR2: MGHDK, SYGVNS. The CDR3 consists of 13 residues. J was trimmed by 12 bases and V by 4 bases; bases with no gene match: 11. The CDR3 is CASSGTGLLQTFF. The CDR3 DNA reads TGTGCCAGCAGTGGGACAGGTCTACTCCAAACTTTCTTT. Filled out from reference TRBV25-1 and TRBJ1-1, the complete variable domain reads EADIYQTPRYLVIGTGKKITLECSQTMGHDKMYWYQQDPGMELHLIHYSYGVNSTEKGDLSSESTVSRIRTEHFPLTLESARPSHTSQYLCASSGTGLLQTFFGQGTRLTVV.

This clonotype was seen a handful of times. The genes are TRBV2 and TRBJ1-1; D might be TRBD1 (6 bases). Per germline, CDR1 SNHLY and CDR2 FYNNEI. The V end was cut by 7 bases, the J end by 1 base, with 10 bases between. The CDR3 sequence is 13 residues long. The CDR3 DNA is TGTGCCAGCAAAGTGACAGGGAACACTGAAGCTTTCTTT. As protein: CASKVTGNTEAFF. Using reference TRBV2 and TRBJ1-1 for the parts outside the CDR3, the full variable domain is EPEVTQTPSHQVTQMGQEVILRCVPISNHLYFYWYRQILGQKVEFLVSFYNNEISEKSEIFDDQFSVERPDGSNFTLKIRSTKLEDSAMYFCASKVTGNTEAFFGQGTRLTVV.

The chain is built from TRBV7-7 and TRBJ2-1; 8 bases match TRBD1. The CDR3 runs 12 residues. Unmatched junction bases numbered 5, after V lost 5 bases and J lost 11 bases. Looked up from germline, CDR1 is SSHAT and CDR2 is FNYEAQ (reference sequence). This chain's CDR3 is CASSLDRGKQFF. The CDR3 DNA follows: TGTGCCAGCAGCCTCGACAGGGGAAAGCAGTTCTTC.

The genes are TRBV28 and TRBJ1-3; D gene uncertain. V was cut by 2 bases and J by 0 bases, with 11 bases left in between. There are 16 residues in the CDR3. Per germline, CDR1 MDHEN and CDR2 SYDVKM. The CDR3 nucleotides read TGTGCCAGCAGTTTACCCAGGCGCCTCTCTGGAAACACCATATATTTT. This encodes CASSLPRRLSGNTIYF.

The sample holds a few counts of this clonotype. This chain joins TRBV20-1 and TRBJ2-4, with D perhaps TRBD1 (5 bases). Trimming shortened V by 2 bases and J by 4 bases, and 15 bases separated the two germline ends. Germline V gives CDR1 DFQATT, CDR2 SNEGSKA (reference sequence). The CDR3 covers 15 residues. The CDR3 region is CSARSPPRQKNIQYF. The CDR3, as DNA: TGCAGTGCTAGAAGCCCCCCAAGACAGAAAAACATTCAGTACTTC.